This TCR beta chain is from a study of cytomegalovirus exposure and HLA in healthy donors. As for the study in general: In a later analysis, the roughly 130 validation repertoires were reported to have used the same platform as the roughly 700 first-cohort repertoires. Study-level points and caveats: Three chains tied to CMV proved CMV antigen-specific in vitro.

In the case of this clone: Its antigen is undetermined. Other DNA sequences in this sample translate to the same CDR3.

Libraries were prepared by immunoSEQ multiplex PCR; TCRdb keeps only in-frame clonotypes and omits some of them. The table records over 150,000 clones, around 84% of them present only once. With 0 bases clipped from V and 5 bases from J, the junction kept 1 base outside the gene matches. The CDR3 extends over 14 amino acids. The germline CDR1 and CDR2 sequences are SGDLS and YYNGEE. The clonotype originates from a man aged 18 to 29 in good health and CMV-seropositive. The genes are TRBV9 and TRBJ2-2; 7 bases are shared with TRBD2. Sequencing used PBMCs. In DNA form, the CDR3 reads TGTGCCAGCAGCGTAGGGGGGGGTACCGGGGAGCTGTTTTTT. Translating it yields CASSVGGGTGELFF. The full variable domain, completed using reference TRBV9 and TRBJ2-2, is DSGVTQTPKHLITATGQRVTLRCSPRSGDLSVYWYQQSLDQGLQFLIQYYNGEERAKGNILERFSAQQFPDLHSELNLSSLELGDSALYFCASSVGGGTGELFFGEGSRLTVL.